Below, 23 T cell receptor beta chains from the same sample are listed, as sequenced in a study of blood T cell repertoires in COVID-19. The assay was immunoSEQ multiplex PCR, and TCRdb's table has in-frame clones only and misses some. The table lists 150,000 to 200,000 clones, about four fifths of them singletons. Material for sequencing was peripheral blood. The receptor source for this set is an older woman with COVID-19, enrolled during active disease.

J is TRBJ2-2 and V is TRBV30; D unresolved. Germline CDR1 reads GTSNPN; CDR2 reads SVGIG (reference sequence). Trimming stripped 0 bases from V and 4 bases from J, with 18 bases between. The CDR3 loop spans 17 amino acids. In DNA, the CDR3 is TGTGCCTGGAGTGTACAAAGCCCCGGAGTAATCACCGGGGAGCTGTTTTTT. Translation gives CAWSVQSPGVITGELFF. The variable domain in full, completed from reference TRBV30 and TRBJ2-2, reads SQTIHQWPATLVQPVGSPLSLECTVEGTSNPNLYWYRQAAGRGLQLLFYSVGIGQISSEVPQNLSASRPQDRQFILSSKKLLLSDSGFYLCAWSVQSPGVITGELFFGEGSRLTVL.

The CDR3 sequence: CASSGTSAKPSYNEQFF. As DNA, the CDR3 is TGTGCCAGCAGTGGGACTAGCGCGAAACCCTCCTACAATGAGCAGTTCTTC. This sequence joins TRBV27 and TRBJ2-1; 10 positions agree with TRBD2. The germline V gene has CDR1 MNHEY and CDR2 SMNVEV (reference sequence). The CDR3 has 17 residues. The V segment lost 5 bases and the J segment 0 bases; nucleotides outside the gene matches: 7.

V is TRBV19 and J is TRBJ1-6; no firm D call. Per germline, CDR1 LNHDA and CDR2 SQIVND (reference sequence). The germline V and J ends were trimmed by 5 bases and 7 bases, with 9 bases remaining between them. The CDR3 is made up of 13 amino acids. CDR3: CASSWTENSPLHF. The CDR3 DNA reads as TGTGCCAGTAGTTGGACTGAAAATTCACCCCTCCACTTT.

The chain has TRBV30 and TRBJ2-1, with 7 bases aligning to TRBD2. The V and J ends lost 5 bases and 0 bases, in that order; junction bases with no gene match: 1. CDR1 is GTSNPN, CDR2 SVGIG, per germline (reference sequence). CDR3 size: 13 residues. DNA for the CDR3: TGTGCCTGGGGCGGGAGCTCCTACAATGAGCAGTTCTTC. It is translated as CAWGGSSYNEQFF.

This clone was observed a few times. V is TRBV5-6 and J is TRBJ1-6; 8 bases line up with TRBD1. The CDR3 contains 15 residues. CDR1 SGHDT and CDR2 YYEEEE come from the germline V gene. J gave up 7 bases and V 4 bases, and 7 bases lay outside the gene matches. CDR3 sequence reads: CASSRRTGYNSPLHF. The DNA for the CDR3 is TGTGCCAGCAGCCGAAGGACAGGGTACAATTCACCCCTCCACTTT.

The gene calls are TRBV9 and TRBJ2-1; D remains unclear. Trimming removed 4 bases at V and 6 bases at J, with 5 bases between. CDR1 and CDR2 from the germline V gene are SGDLS and YYNGEE. The CDR3 runs to 11 residues. CDR3 coding DNA: TGTGCCAGCAGCCCGGGCAATGAGCAGTTCTTC. Translating gives CASSPGNEQFF. Full variable domain (missing parts from reference TRBV9 and TRBJ2-1): DSGVTQTPKHLITATGQRVTLRCSPRSGDLSVYWYQQSLDQGLQFLIQYYNGEERAKGNILERFSAQQFPDLHSELNLSSLELGDSALYFCASSPGNEQFFGPGTRLTVL.

The rearrangement links TRBV7-2 to TRBJ2-1; TRBD2 aligns across 12 bases. This CDR3 has 17 amino acids. Per germline, CDR1 SGHTA and CDR2 FQGNSA. J gave up 4 bases and V 3 bases, and 7 bases lay outside the gene matches. The CDR3, as DNA: TGTGCCAGCAGCTTGGGGACCGGACTAGCGGGGTACAATGAGCAGTTCTTC. Amino acid sequence: CASSLGTGLAGYNEQFF.

The chain joins TRBV19 to TRBJ2-2, with 7 bases aligning to TRBD2. The CDR3 loop spans 14 amino acids. J was trimmed by 0 bases and V by 6 bases; bases with no gene match: 1. The V gene's germline CDR1 is LNHDA and CDR2 SQIVND (reference sequence). The CDR3 nucleotides read TGTGCCAGTAGAACTAGCGCGAACACCGGGGAGCTGTTTTTT. Translation gives CASRTSANTGELFF.

The chain employs TRBV19 and TRBJ2-2; weak D call: TRBD2 (5 bases). Trimming removed 6 bases from V and 0 bases from J, with 11 bases in between. This CDR3 comprises 15 residues. Germline V lookup: CDR1 LNHDA, CDR2 SQIVND (reference sequence). CDR3 protein: CASRRVPANTGELFF. The CDR3 nucleotides read TGTGCCAGTAGGAGGGTTCCTGCGAACACCGGGGAGCTGTTTTTT. The full variable domain, in which reference TRBV19 and TRBJ2-2 provide the parts outside the CDR3, is DGGITQSPKYLFRKEGQNVTLSCEQNLNHDAMYWYRQDPGQGLRLIYYSQIVNDFQKGDIAEGYSVSREKKESFPLTVTSAQKNPTAFYLCASRRVPANTGELFFGEGSRLTVL.

The J gene is TRBJ2-3, the V gene TRBV7-2, with 9 nucleotides matching TRBD2. The V gene end was trimmed by 1 base and the J gene end by 0 bases; junction bases not matched to a gene: 8. CDR1 and CDR2 (germline): SGHTA, FQGNSA. The CDR3 consists of 18 residues. Here the CDR3 reads CASSLGSGRPTSTDTQYF. The CDR3 coding sequence is TGTGCCAGCAGCTTAGGTAGCGGGAGACCCACTAGCACAGATACGCAGTATTTT.

Only one count was recorded for this clone. J is TRBJ2-7 and V is TRBV10-3; TRBD1 matches at 11 bases. The CDR3 covers 15 residues. The V gene end was trimmed by 4 bases and the J gene end by 1 base; junction bases not matched to a gene: 3. Germline V lookup: CDR1 ENHRY, CDR2 SYGVKD. Here the CDR3 reads CAISGRDRGSYEQYF. For the CDR3, the DNA is TGTGCCATCAGTGGTAGGGACAGGGGGTCCTACGAGCAGTACTTC.

J is TRBJ2-1 and V is TRBV7-3, with D maybe TRBD2 (6 bases). The CDR3 is 15 residues long. CDR1 SGHTA and CDR2 FQGTGA come from the germline V gene. Trimming shortened V by 2 bases and J by 0 bases, and 8 bases separated the two germline ends. CDR3: CASSLGGTSYNEQFF. As DNA, the CDR3 is TGTGCCAGCAGCTTAGGGGGGACCTCCTACAATGAGCAGTTCTTC.

The chain is built from TRBV7-2 and TRBJ2-2; TRBD1 agrees at 7 bases. Germline CDR1 SGHTA, CDR2 FQGNSA. V shed 2 bases and J 5 bases; nucleotides not matched to a gene: 2. The CDR3 has 14 residues. In DNA, the CDR3 is TGTGCCAGCAGCTTACGACAGGGTACCGGGGAGCTGTTTTTT. This translates into CASSLRQGTGELFF.

J is TRBJ2-1 and V is TRBV4-1; 10 bases align to TRBD2. CDR1 MGHRA and CDR2 YSYEKL come from the germline V gene. V was clipped by 4 bases and J by 2 bases; unmatched bases: 2. The CDR3 sequence is 15 residues long. In DNA, the CDR3 is TGCGCCAGCAGCCTAGCGGGAGGTCCCTACAATGAGCAGTTCTTC. Translation gives CASSLAGGPYNEQFF.

The V and J genes are TRBV18 and TRBJ1-1; D possibly corresponds to TRBD1 (5 bases). Trimming stripped 2 bases from V and 4 bases from J, with 14 bases between. Per the germline V gene, CDR1 is KGHSH and CDR2 is LQKENI. The CDR3 is 15 amino acids. CDR3 in DNA: TGTGCCAGCTCACCATGGAGGGGTGATGGCACTGAAGCTTTCTTT. It is translated as CASSPWRGDGTEAFF.

The chain is built from TRBV13 and TRBJ2-1; the D gene is possibly TRBD1 (6 bases). The length of the CDR3 is 17 residues. Trimming removed 4 bases from V and 9 bases from J, with 25 bases in between. Per the germline V gene, CDR1 is PRHDT and CDR2 is FYEKMQ (reference sequence). CDR3 in DNA: TGTGCCAGCAGCTGGGAGATGGACAGTGCCCGAGGGGTTGAGCAGTTCTTC. Translated, it gives CASSWEMDSARGVEQFF. Variable domain in full (rest from reference TRBV13 and TRBJ2-1): AAGVIQSPRHLIKEKRETATLKCYPIPRHDTVYWYQQGPGQDPQFLISFYEKMQSDKGSIPDRFSAQQFSDYHSELNMSSLELGDSALYFCASSWEMDSARGVEQFFGPGTRLTVL.

This clone appeared a single time. The chain carries TRBV6-1 and TRBJ1-5, with unresolved D. The CDR3 spans 15 residues. V gave up 0 bases and J gave up 6 bases, with 12 bases separating them. Germline-derived CDR1 and CDR2 are MNHNS and SASEGT. As DNA, the CDR3 is TGTGCCAGCAGTGAAGCTGGCGGAGAAGTTCAGCCCCAGCATTTT. It translates to CASSEAGGEVQPQHF.

The chain is built from TRBV7-9 and TRBJ2-3; D perhaps matches TRBD1 (5 bases). The germline V gene encodes CDR1 SEHNR and CDR2 FQNEAQ (reference sequence). This CDR3 contains 14 residues. Trimming took off 5 bases at V and 2 bases at J, with 11 bases between the two ends. CDR3 bases: TGTGCCAGCAGCCTGGGGCTAGTCACAGATACGCAGTATTTT. Its translation: CASSLGLVTDTQYF.

The chain links TRBV5-1 to TRBJ1-1; no clear D. The CDR3 covers 15 residues. Trimming took 3 bases from V and 3 from J, leaving 15 bases between them. Germline V gene lookup returns CDR1 SGHRS and CDR2 YFSETQ. This CDR3 reads CASSSLGLEDTEAFF. As DNA, the CDR3 is TGCGCCAGCAGCTCCCTGGGCCTGGAGGACACTGAAGCTTTCTTT. Using reference TRBV5-1 and TRBJ1-1 for the parts outside the CDR3, the full variable domain is KAGVTQTPRYLIKTRGQQVTLSCSPISGHRSVSWYQQTPGQGLQFLFEYFSETQRNKGNFPGRFSGRQFSNSRSEMNVSTLELGDSALYLCASSSLGLEDTEAFFGQGTRLTVV.

The V and J genes are TRBV7-9 and TRBJ1-3, with a possible D match to TRBD1 (5 bases). Trimming pared 7 bases from V and 1 base from J, leaving 17 bases between. The CDR3 has 16 residues. Looked up from germline, CDR1 is SEHNR and CDR2 is FQNEAQ (reference sequence). CDR3 sequence reads: CASNKQVKWSGNTIYF. For the CDR3, the DNA is TGTGCCAGCAACAAACAGGTTAAGTGGTCTGGAAACACCATATATTTT.

The chain links TRBV6-5 to TRBJ2-5; 9 positions agree with TRBD2. Looked up from germline, CDR1 is MNHEY and CDR2 is SVGAGI. The V gene end was trimmed by 9 bases and the J gene end by 4 bases; junction bases not matched to a gene: 9. CDR3 size: 14 residues. The CDR3 is CARSTSGLGETQYF. In DNA form, the CDR3 reads TGTGCCAGGTCGACTAGCGGTTTGGGAGAGACCCAGTACTTC.

The V gene is TRBV28, the J gene TRBJ2-1; the match to TRBD2 covers 10 bases. J lost 3 bases, V lost 8 bases, and 13 bases had no gene match. CDR1 is MDHEN and CDR2 is SYDVKM in the germline V gene. The CDR3 loop spans 17 amino acids. The DNA of the CDR3 is TGTGCCAGCGAGGGGACGGGACTAGCGAAAAACTACAATGAGCAGTTCTTC. Amino acid sequence: CASEGTGLAKNYNEQFF.

The chain joins TRBV6-2 or TRBV6-3 to TRBJ1-2, with TRBD1 matching 8 bases. Trimming at V came to 5 bases and at J to 4 bases, leaving 9 bases not matched to a gene. The CDR3 has 15 residues. CDR1 is MNHEY and CDR2 is SVGEGT in the germline V gene. CDR3 sequence (DNA): TGTGCCAGCAGTGACACGGACAGGGCCGTCTATGGCTACACCTTC. This translates into CASSDTDRAVYGYTF.